Given below is one T cell receptor (beta chain) in context. The data derive from a study of blood T cell repertoires in COVID-19. The wider study: Specimens from acute and convalescent COVID-19 originated in the United States, Italy and Spain.

After removal of 5 bases from V and 5 bases from J, the junction contained 14 bases not matched to a gene. This CDR3 has 17 amino acids. Germline CDR1 SGHVS, CDR2 FQNEAQ. The study recruited people aged roughly 18 to 95 years across approximately 24 US areas. Self-reported history from a screening survey and questionnaire set each donor's cohort. In the source study's methods: Amplifying reference gene primers gave estimates of nucleated cell counts. Some clones are missing from TCRdb's copy, which holds only in-frame ones; the method was immunoSEQ multiplex PCR. V and J calls plus clone size are reproduced from that table; the DNA served to infer D and trimming. The top ten clones hold over 2% of a sample with 300,000 to 500,000 clones, 70% to 90% of them seen once.

This clonotype originated in a woman aged 40-49 years with acute COVID-19. The sequencing sample was made of PBMCs or T cells enriched from blood (not recorded which). This chain links TRBV7-8 with TRBJ2-1, with 8 bases aligning to TRBD2. This CDR3 reads CASSHKGRAGGNNEQFF. Here the CDR3 DNA reads TGTGCCAGCAGCCATAAAGGGAGGGCGGGGGGTAACAATGAGCAGTTCTTC.